The source of this T cell receptor (beta chain) is a study of blood T cell repertoires in COVID-19. Clones were sequenced by immunoSEQ multiplex PCR, and TCRdb holds only the in-frame ones, with some missing. This sample has some 390,000 clones, with 80% to 90% found just once. Germline V gives CDR1 SGHAT, CDR2 FQDESV (reference sequence). The CDR3 is made up of 15 amino acids. With V trimmed by 2 bases and J by 7 bases, 7 bases remained unmatched. This receptor was obtained from a man in his thirties or forties who had recovered from COVID-19. The rearrangement uses TRBV11-1 and TRBJ2-1, with 8 bases matching TRBD1. Sequencing was carried out using PBMCs or T cells enriched from blood (not recorded which). CDR3 DNA: TGTGCCAGCAGCTTAACCAGGGGGCTCGGGAATGAGCAGTTCTTC. Protein product: CASSLTRGLGNEQFF.